This T cell receptor beta chain was obtained from a study of beta chain features in type 1 diabetes. Study results and caveats: VDJ junctions from patients with type 1 diabetes contained fewer insertions and more deletions. Moderately but significantly shorter TCRB CDR3s were found in Type 1 diabetes patients in all four CD4+ subsets.

It was one heparinised blood draw, averaging roughly 120 mL, that each donor gave. Isolation of CD4+ naive, central memory, regulatory and stem cell-like memory cells was achieved by sorting via CD45RO/CCR7/CD25/CD127/CD95/CD27. Every sorted population was more than 98% pure. Reverse transcribing all isolated RNA meant expressed TCRB transcripts were sequenced. The assay was immunoSEQ multiplex PCR, and TCRdb's table has in-frame clones only and misses some. The data show approximately 150,000 clones, approximately 13% seen once. As regards this clone: The target antigen is unknown. A far larger clone is just one base off, so this is likely a read error.

CDR3 length: 14 residues. From germline, CDR1 is SNHLY and CDR2 FYNNEI. V was trimmed by 6 bases and J by 5 bases, leaving 16 bases between them. The sequencing sample was made of central memory CD4+ T cells from blood. The V call is TRBV2, the J call TRBJ2-5; the D call may be TRBD1 or TRBD2 (5 bases each). This clonotype was sampled from a man between 18 and 29 years old with type 1 diabetes. Here the CDR3 reads CASSEGSSWETQYF. CDR3 sequence (DNA): TGTGCCAGCAGCGAGGGGTCCTCGTGGGAGACCCAGTACTTC.